This passage covers 3 T cell receptor beta chains from one sample sequenced in a study of T cell changes during pregnancy in multiple sclerosis (dated by TCRdb to about 2019). The library relied on the immunoSEQ multiplex PCR assay. In its TCRdb copy, this immuneACCESS table keeps in-frame sequences only and misses some clones. Where compared with another copy, unresolved V genes explain less than half of these, and the others have no known cause. The sample table records approximately 100,000 clones; 85% to 95% of these occur just once. The ten largest make up roughly 1.5% of the sample. This specimen was peripheral blood, taken after pregnancy. Source of these receptors: a female donor with multiple sclerosis, enrolled in a pregnancy study.

The chain has TRBV13 and TRBJ1-1; the D gene is possibly TRBD1 (6 bases). This CDR3 has 14 residues. CDR1 and CDR2 (germline): PRHDT, FYEKMQ (reference sequence). The V gene lost 0 bases and the J gene lost 1 base, with 6 bases spanning the gap. CDR3 DNA: TGTGCCAGCAGCTTAGGACAGGGGAACACTGAAGCTTTCTTT. The encoded protein is CASSLGQGNTEAFF. The full variable domain, rest sourced from reference TRBV13 and TRBJ1-1, is AAGVIQSPRHLIKEKRETATLKCYPIPRHDTVYWYQQGPGQDPQFLISFYEKMQSDKGSIPDRFSAQQFSDYHSELNMSSLELGDSALYFCASSLGQGNTEAFFGQGTRLTVV.

V gene TRBV5-1 combines with J gene TRBJ2-1, with 9 bases fitting TRBD1. Per the germline V gene, CDR1 is SGHRS and CDR2 is YFSETQ. The CDR3 extends over 15 amino acids. V lost 0 bases and J lost 5; bases outside the gene matches: 3. CDR3 DNA sequence: TGCGCCAGCAGCTTGGTGGGACAGGGTAACAATGAGCAGTTCTTC. It translates to CASSLVGQGNNEQFF. Combining the CDR3 with reference TRBV5-1 and TRBJ2-1 gives the whole variable domain KAGVTQTPRYLIKTRGQQVTLSCSPISGHRSVSWYQQTPGQGLQFLFEYFSETQRNKGNFPGRFSGRQFSNSRSEMNVSTLELGDSALYLCASSLVGQGNNEQFFGPGTRLTVL.

This clone is a singleton in its sample. The V call is TRBV27, the J call TRBJ2-1; no firm D call. V lost 5 bases to trimming and J lost 0 bases, with 14 bases between them. The CDR3 totals 16 residues. CDR1 is MNHEY, CDR2 SMNVEV, per germline (reference sequence). The DNA of the CDR3 is TGTGCCAGCAGTCTACGACCGGGTCACTCCTACAATGAGCAGTTCTTC. Translating gives CASSLRPGHSYNEQFF.